This TCR beta chain derives from a study of brain metastases from non-small cell lung cancer. Study results and limitations: TCR repertoires overlapped largely between brain metastases and matched primaries. Expanded T-cell clones appeared in roughly 60% of brain metastases over primaries. Brain metastases had lower T-cell infiltration than primary tumors.

On this clone itself: What it binds is unknown.

This CDR3 comprises 13 residues. Germline assignment: CDR1 SGHTA and CDR2 FQGTGA. The V end was cut by 5 bases, the J end by 3 bases, with 10 bases between. Sequencing was performed with immunoSEQ multiplex PCR; in TCRdb, only in-frame clones are kept and a portion is missing. This table holds approximately 4,400 clones, roughly 80% found once. V and J are TRBV7-3 and TRBJ1-1, with a weak D call TRBD1 (5 bases). Sequenced sample: primary lung tumor tissue. The sequence derives from a donor aged 40 or over with non-small cell lung cancer. CDR3 residues: CASSRQRDTEAFF. In DNA, the CDR3 is TGTGCCAGCAGCCGACAGAGGGACACTGAAGCTTTCTTT.